This TCR beta chain is drawn from a study of T cells in Graves' hyperthyroidism and ophthalmopathy. What was amplified from RNA transcripts were TCR beta CDR3 regions. TCR CDR3 underwent first-round RT-PCR with the HTBI primer set. A single record per CDR3 protein comes from TCRdb applying MiXCR to the multiplex PCR reads. In the table there are 500,000 to 600,000 distinct CDR3 sequences, approximately 15% of which are singletons. Germline CDR1 reads DFQATT; CDR2 reads SNEGSKA (reference sequence). This CDR3 is built from 16 residues. After removal of 5 bases from V and 5 bases from J, the junction contained 10 bases not matched to a gene.

The source of this sequence is a woman younger than 30 with Graves' hyperthyroidism. Source material: blood. The rearrangement links TRBV20-1 to TRBJ2-2; 11 bases agree with TRBD2. The CDR3 DNA follows: TGCAGTGCTCTCAATAGCGGGAGGGCCAATACCGGGGAGCTGTTTTTT. The encoded protein is CSALNSGRANTGELFF.